This T cell receptor (beta chain) was retrieved from a study of regulatory T cells in long-lasting Graves disease. Study-level findings and limits: Persistent Graves' patients showed reduced TCR diversity versus newly diagnosed patients.

Construction of the TCR beta libraries employed iRepertoire HTBI primers in conjunction with Arm-PCR of CDR3 regions. TCRdb reprocessed the multiplex PCR reads with MiXCR, giving one entry per CDR3 protein. The data show about 220,000 distinct CDR3 sequences, roughly a fifth seen once. With 5 bases removed from V and 0 bases from J, the gap between germline ends came to 5 bases. Germline CDR1 reads MNHEY; CDR2 reads SMNVEV (reference sequence). CDR3 length equals 12 residues. This clonotype was observed at least ten times. No antigen is known for it. Time point in this sample: newly diagnosed GD, antithyroid drugs for less than 3 months. TCR sequences were obtained from RNA taken from PBMCs. This same sample was also taken into another study, of T cells in Graves' hyperthyroidism and ophthalmopathy. Per that paper: Ophthalmopathy was model-predicted a median around seven months pre-onset.

The rearrangement joins TRBV27 to TRBJ2-7; no clear D. Sequences were derived from peripheral blood mononuclear cells (PBMCs), sampled at new diagnosis, from a patient treated with antithyroid drugs. This TCR was recovered from a woman aged 25 to 39 with Graves disease. CDR3 region: CASSLHSYEQYF. The CDR3 DNA is TGTGCCAGCAGTCTCCACTCCTACGAGCAGTACTTC.